This T cell receptor (beta chain) was sequenced in a study of blood T cell repertoires in COVID-19 (dated by TCRdb to the early 2020s). Describing the broader study: Collaborator samples came from the United States, Italy and Spain and covered acute and convalescent phases of COVID-19. The material from the prospective study consisted of cDNA or gDNA derived from T cells, B-cell-depleted T cells, or PBMCs. Subjects who had been exposed to COVID-19, were actively infected with it, or had recovered from it provided the deeply sampled blood TCRbeta repertoires that made up the dataset. The repertoires were released in a freely available public database intended as a resource for research on the immune response to SARS-CoV-2. Samples were obtained from the ongoing ImmuneRACE study (first 160 participants) and from about 1,300 subjects provided by 6 global collaborators. The sample metadata nearly always contained a de-identified subject ID, COVID-19 status, age in years and sex. Where available, HLA class I and class II types were obtained from metadata supplied by the sample provider rather than from assay-based typing.

TCRbeta CDR3 regions were amplified from genomic DNA by means of the immunoSEQ Assay, a bias-controlled multiplex PCR. On the authors' methods: Within the assay, amplification of reference gene primers was used to estimate how many nucleated cells each sample contained. Sequence reads were collapsed and filtered to measure the absolute abundance of every unique TCRbeta CDR3 rearrangement. For each sample, productive Simpson clonality was calculated as the square root of Simpson's diversity index across productive rearrangements. TCRdb re-hosts the immuneACCESS table, in-frame sequences only. Its copies lack some clones; in the studies checked, an unresolved V gene accounts for under half of them, and the cause for the rest is not known. D and trimming come from the DNA, and the V and J calls and clone size come from that table. The sample table shows a few hundred thousand clones, and 70% to 90% are seen once. The top ten clones comprise 3.6% of the sample.

CDR3 length: 14 amino acids, cysteine to phenylalanine. Only the CDR3 region is kept as DNA, spanning 42 bases read in frame from base 1. The junction shows trimming of 0 bases on V and 2 bases on J, plus 7 bases between the germline ends. The germline V gene encodes CDR1 MDHEN and CDR2 SYDVKM. As for this clone: The antigen this receptor binds is unknown. Base qualities were left out, and no much larger clone turns up one base away.

The study at large found these results: How much clinical and demographic metadata was included differed by source and by participant, and the metadata was provided uncurated.

Whole blood was collected in K2EDTA tubes by collaborating institutions according to the institutions' own protocols. Collaborator samples were shipped for TCRbeta analysis as frozen whole blood, isolated PBMCs, or DNA extracted from either sample type. The chain uses TRBV28 and TRBJ1-2; no D gene call is confident. The specimen was peripheral blood. The receptor was isolated from a man aged 18 to 30 with active or convalescent COVID-19. The DNA reads as follows: TGTGCCAGCAGTTTATGGCAGTCCAACTATGGCTACACCTTC. This is translated as CASSLWQSNYGYTF.